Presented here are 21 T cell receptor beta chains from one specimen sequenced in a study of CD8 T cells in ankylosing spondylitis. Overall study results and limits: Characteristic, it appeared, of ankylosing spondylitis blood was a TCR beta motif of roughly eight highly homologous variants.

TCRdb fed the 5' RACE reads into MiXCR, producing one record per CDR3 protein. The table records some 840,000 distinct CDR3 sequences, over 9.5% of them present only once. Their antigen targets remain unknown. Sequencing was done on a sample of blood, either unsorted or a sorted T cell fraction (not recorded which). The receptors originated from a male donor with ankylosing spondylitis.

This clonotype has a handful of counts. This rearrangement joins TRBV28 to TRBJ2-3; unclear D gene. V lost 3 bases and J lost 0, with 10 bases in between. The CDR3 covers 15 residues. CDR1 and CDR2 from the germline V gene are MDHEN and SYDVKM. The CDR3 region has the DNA TGTGCCAGCAGTTTTCTTTCCCCAAGCACAGATACGCAGTATTTT. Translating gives CASSFLSPSTDTQYF.

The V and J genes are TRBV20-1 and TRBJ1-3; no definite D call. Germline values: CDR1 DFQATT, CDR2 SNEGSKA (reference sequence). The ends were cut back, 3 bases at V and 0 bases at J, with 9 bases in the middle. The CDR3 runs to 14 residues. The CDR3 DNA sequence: TGCAGTGCTAGGGATATTCTCTCTGGAAACACCATATATTTT. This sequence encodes CSARDILSGNTIYF.

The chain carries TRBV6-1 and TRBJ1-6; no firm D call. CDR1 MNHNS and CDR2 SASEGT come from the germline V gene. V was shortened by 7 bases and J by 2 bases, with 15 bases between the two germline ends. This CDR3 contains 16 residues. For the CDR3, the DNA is TGTGCCAGCACCCGGAGTCAGTACCCCTATAATTCACCCCTCCACTTT. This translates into CASTRSQYPYNSPLHF.

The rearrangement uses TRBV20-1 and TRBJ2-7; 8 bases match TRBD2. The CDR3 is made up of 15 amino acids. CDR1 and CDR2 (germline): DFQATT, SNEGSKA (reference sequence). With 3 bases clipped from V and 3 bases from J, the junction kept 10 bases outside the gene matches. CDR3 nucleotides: TGCAGTGCTAGGTCACTTAGCGGGATCCGCTACGAGCAGTACTTC. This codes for CSARSLSGIRYEQYF.

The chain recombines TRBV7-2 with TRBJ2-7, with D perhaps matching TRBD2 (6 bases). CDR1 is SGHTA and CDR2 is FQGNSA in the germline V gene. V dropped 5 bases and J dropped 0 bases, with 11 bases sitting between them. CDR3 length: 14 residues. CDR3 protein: CASSRGLVSYEQYF. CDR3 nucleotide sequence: TGTGCCAGCAGCCGGGGACTGGTCTCCTACGAGCAGTACTTC.

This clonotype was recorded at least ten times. As DNA, the CDR3 is TGTGCCAGCAGCCAACTAGGTAGACCCTCCGCGACCTATGGCTACACCTTC. It codes for CASSQLGRPSATYGYTF. The rearrangement uses TRBV4-2 and TRBJ1-2; D not resolved. Germline CDR1 and CDR2: LGHNA and YNFKEQ. The V gene lost 2 bases and the J gene lost 4 bases, with 20 bases spanning the gap. The CDR3 extends over 17 amino acids.

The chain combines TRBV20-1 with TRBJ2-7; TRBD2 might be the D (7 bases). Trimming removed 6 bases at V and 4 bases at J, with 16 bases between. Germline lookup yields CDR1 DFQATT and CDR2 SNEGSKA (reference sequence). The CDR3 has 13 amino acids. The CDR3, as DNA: TGCAGTGCCGGAGGCGGGGGCGGGTACGAGCAGTACTTC. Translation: CSAGGGGGYEQYF.

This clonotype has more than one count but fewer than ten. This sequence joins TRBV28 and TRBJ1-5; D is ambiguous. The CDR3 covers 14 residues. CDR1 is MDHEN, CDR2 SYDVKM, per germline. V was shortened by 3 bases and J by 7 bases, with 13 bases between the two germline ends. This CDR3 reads CASSLGTLGQPQHF. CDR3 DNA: TGTGCCAGCAGTTTGGGCACCCTGGGGCAGCCCCAGCATTTT. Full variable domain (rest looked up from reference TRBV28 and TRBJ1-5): DVKVTQSSRYLVKRTGEKVFLECVQDMDHENMFWYRQDPGLGLRLIYFSYDVKMKEKGDIPEGYSVSREKKERFSLILESASTNQTSMYLCASSLGTLGQPQHFGDGTRLSIL.

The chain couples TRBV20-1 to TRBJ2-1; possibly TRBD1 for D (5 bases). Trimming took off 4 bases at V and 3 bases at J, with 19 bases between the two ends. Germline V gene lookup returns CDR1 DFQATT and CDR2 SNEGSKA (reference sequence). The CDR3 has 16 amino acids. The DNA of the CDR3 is TGCAGTGCTATCCCGACAGACGCAAAATTCTACAATGAGCAGTTCTTC. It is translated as CSAIPTDAKFYNEQFF.

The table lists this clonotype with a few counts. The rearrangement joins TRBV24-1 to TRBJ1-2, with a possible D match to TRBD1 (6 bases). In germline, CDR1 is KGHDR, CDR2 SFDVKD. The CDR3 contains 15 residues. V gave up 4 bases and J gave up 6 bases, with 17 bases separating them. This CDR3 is CATSDPGRGENGYTF. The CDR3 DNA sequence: TGTGCCACCAGTGACCCCGGGAGGGGGGAAAATGGCTACACCTTC.

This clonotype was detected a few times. CDR3 sequence: CASSWTGVNTEAFF. The CDR3 bases are TGTGCCAGCTCCTGGACAGGGGTGAACACTGAAGCTTTCTTT. The V gene is TRBV18, the J gene TRBJ1-1, with 9 nucleotides matching TRBD1. After removal of 6 bases from V and 0 bases from J, the junction contained 2 bases not matched to a gene. The CDR3 loop spans 14 amino acids. The V gene's germline CDR1 is KGHSH and CDR2 LQKENI.

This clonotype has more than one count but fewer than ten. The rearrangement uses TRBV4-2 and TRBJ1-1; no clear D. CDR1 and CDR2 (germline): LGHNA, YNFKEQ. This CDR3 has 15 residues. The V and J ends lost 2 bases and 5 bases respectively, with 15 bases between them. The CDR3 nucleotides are TGTGCCAGCAGCCAAAGCGGGTCTGCGGAGACTGAAGCTTTCTTT. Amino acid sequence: CASSQSGSAETEAFF.

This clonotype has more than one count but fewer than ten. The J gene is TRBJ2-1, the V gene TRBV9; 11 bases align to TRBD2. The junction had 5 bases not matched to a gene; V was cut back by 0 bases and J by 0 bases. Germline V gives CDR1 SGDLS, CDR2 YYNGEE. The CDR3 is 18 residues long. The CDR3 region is CASSVASGGSSSYNEQFF. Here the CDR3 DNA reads TGTGCCAGCAGCGTAGCTAGCGGGGGGTCTAGCTCCTACAATGAGCAGTTCTTC.

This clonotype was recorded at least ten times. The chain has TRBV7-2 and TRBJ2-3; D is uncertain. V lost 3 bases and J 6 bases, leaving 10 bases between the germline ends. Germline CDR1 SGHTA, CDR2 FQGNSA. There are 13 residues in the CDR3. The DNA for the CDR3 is TGTGCCAGCAGCTTCAAACTGCGGGATACGCAGTATTTT. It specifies CASSFKLRDTQYF. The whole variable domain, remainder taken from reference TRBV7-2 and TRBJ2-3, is GAGVSQSPSNKVTEKGKDVELRCDPISGHTALYWYRQSLGQGLEFLIYFQGNSAPDKSGLPSDRFSAERTGGSVSTLTIQRTQQEDSAVYLCASSFKLRDTQYFGPGTRLTVL.

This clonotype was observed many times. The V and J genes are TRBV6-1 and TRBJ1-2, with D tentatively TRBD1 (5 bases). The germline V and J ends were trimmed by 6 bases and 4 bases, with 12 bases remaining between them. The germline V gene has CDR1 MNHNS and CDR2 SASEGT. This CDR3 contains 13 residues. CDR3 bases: TGTGCCAGCAGCCCCAGGGAAGGCTATGGCTACACCTTC. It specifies CASSPREGYGYTF.

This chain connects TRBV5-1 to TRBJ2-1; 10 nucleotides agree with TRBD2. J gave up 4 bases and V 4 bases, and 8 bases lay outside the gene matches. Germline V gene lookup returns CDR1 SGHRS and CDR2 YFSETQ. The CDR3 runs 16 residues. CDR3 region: CASSPWTSGQYNEQFF. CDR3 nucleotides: TGCGCCAGCAGCCCTTGGACTAGCGGACAATACAATGAGCAGTTCTTC.

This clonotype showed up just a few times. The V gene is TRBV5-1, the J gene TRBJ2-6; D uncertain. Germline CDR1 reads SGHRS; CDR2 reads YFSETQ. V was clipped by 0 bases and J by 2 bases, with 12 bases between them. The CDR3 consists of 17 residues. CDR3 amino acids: CASSLVVGPTGANVLTF. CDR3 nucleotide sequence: TGCGCCAGCAGCTTGGTGGTGGGCCCAACTGGGGCCAACGTCCTGACTTTC.

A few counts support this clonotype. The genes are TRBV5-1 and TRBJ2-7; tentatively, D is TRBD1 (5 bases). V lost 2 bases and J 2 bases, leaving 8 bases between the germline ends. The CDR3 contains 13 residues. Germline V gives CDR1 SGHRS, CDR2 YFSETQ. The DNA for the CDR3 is TGCGCCAGCAGCTTCGTGACAGCCTACGAGCAGTACTTC. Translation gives CASSFVTAYEQYF.

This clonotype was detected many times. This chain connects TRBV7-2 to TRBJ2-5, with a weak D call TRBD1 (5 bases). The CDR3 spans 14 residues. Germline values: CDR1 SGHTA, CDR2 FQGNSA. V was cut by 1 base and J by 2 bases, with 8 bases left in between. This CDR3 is CASSLVQGQETQYF. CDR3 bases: TGTGCCAGCAGCTTAGTGCAGGGACAAGAGACCCAGTACTTC.

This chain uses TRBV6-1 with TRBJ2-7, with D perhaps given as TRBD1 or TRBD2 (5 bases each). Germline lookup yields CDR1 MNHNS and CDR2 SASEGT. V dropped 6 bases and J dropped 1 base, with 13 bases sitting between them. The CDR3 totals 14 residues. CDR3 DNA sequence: TGTGCCAGCAGGTTGGGGACCGCATCCTACGAGCAGTACTTC. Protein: CASRLGTASYEQYF.

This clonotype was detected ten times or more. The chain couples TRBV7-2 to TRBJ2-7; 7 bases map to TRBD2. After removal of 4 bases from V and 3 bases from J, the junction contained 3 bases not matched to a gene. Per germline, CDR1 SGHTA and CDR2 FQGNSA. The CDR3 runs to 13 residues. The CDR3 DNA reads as TGTGCCAGCAGCTCAACTAGCGTCTACGAGCAGTACTTC. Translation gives CASSSTSVYEQYF.